What follows are 6 T cell receptor beta chains derived from one specimen sequenced in a study of blood T cell repertoires in COVID-19. TCRdb's table, derived via immunoSEQ multiplex PCR, lists solely in-frame clones and lacks some. The data hold about 60,000 clones, with 85% to 90% observed a single time. Sequenced input: peripheral blood. Receptors originate from a man in his sixties with acute or convalescent COVID-19.

This clone appeared once. The genes are TRBV19 and TRBJ2-1; D is undetermined. CDR3 length equals 18 residues. V shed 0 bases and J shed 7 bases, with 22 bases lying between them. Germline lookup yields CDR1 LNHDA and CDR2 SQIVND (reference sequence). CDR3 sequence reads: CASSIDLRLWILKNEQFF. The DNA of the CDR3 is TGTGCCAGTAGTATAGATCTCCGTCTCTGGATACTAAAAAATGAGCAGTTCTTC.

CDR3 DNA sequence: TGTGCCAGCAGATTCTCGGGACAGGTCGATACGCAGTATTTT. This sequence encodes CASRFSGQVDTQYF. The rearrangement links TRBV6-6 to TRBJ2-3; 8 positions match TRBD1. Germline values: CDR1 MNHNY, CDR2 SVGAGI (reference sequence). The CDR3 runs to 14 residues. The J segment lost 6 bases and the V segment lost 6 bases, leaving 8 bases of the junction unmatched.

The chain is built from TRBV19 and TRBJ1-3, with TRBD1 matching 8 bases. The germline V gene has CDR1 LNHDA and CDR2 SQIVND (reference sequence). This CDR3 is built from 14 residues. V lost 10 bases, J lost 4 bases, and 9 bases stayed unmatched. CDR3 DNA: TGTGCCACCCTTTCGACAGGGGCCGGAAACACCATATATTTT. Amino acids: CATLSTGAGNTIYF.

The chain is built from TRBV19 and TRBJ2-7; 8 nucleotides align to TRBD1. There are 16 residues in the CDR3. Germline assignment: CDR1 LNHDA and CDR2 SQIVND (reference sequence). V lost 5 bases to trimming and J lost 2 bases; unmatched junction nucleotides: 11. The CDR3 sequence is CASSRQGSADTYEQYF. The DNA of the CDR3 is TGTGCCAGTAGTCGACAGGGGTCGGCGGACACCTACGAGCAGTACTTC. Based on the CDR3 plus reference TRBV19 and TRBJ2-7, the full variable domain is DGGITQSPKYLFRKEGQNVTLSCEQNLNHDAMYWYRQDPGQGLRLIYYSQIVNDFQKGDIAEGYSVSREKKESFPLTVTSAQKNPTAFYLCASSRQGSADTYEQYFGPGTRLTVT.

The rearrangement links TRBV2 to TRBJ1-2; D possibly corresponds to TRBD1 (6 bases). Per the germline V gene, CDR1 is SNHLY and CDR2 is FYNNEI. The ends were cut back, 3 bases at V and 7 bases at J, with 6 bases in the middle. This CDR3 has 11 amino acids. CDR3 region: CASSEDSGYTF. Written as DNA, the CDR3 is TGTGCCAGCAGTGAGGACAGTGGCTACACCTTC. Variable domain in full (rest from reference TRBV2 and TRBJ1-2): EPEVTQTPSHQVTQMGQEVILRCVPISNHLYFYWYRQILGQKVEFLVSFYNNEISEKSEIFDDQFSVERPDGSNFTLKIRSTKLEDSAMYFCASSEDSGYTFGSGTRLTVV.

The chain is built from TRBV6-2 or TRBV6-3 and TRBJ1-1, with D unclear. The germline V gene encodes CDR1 MNHEY and CDR2 SVGEGT. The CDR3 consists of 13 residues. V was pared by 6 bases and J by 11 bases, with 19 bases between. This CDR3 is CASSPIGGTGAFF. CDR3 DNA sequence: TGTGCCAGCAGCCCCATAGGAGGAACTGGTGCTTTCTTT.